The clone carrying this T cell receptor (beta chain) occurred once. Its target is not known. This entry belongs to a study of shared clonotypes between healthy human individuals. Across the whole study: A few men and a couple of women, aged 18 to 49, were donors. CD4 naive and CD4 memory each took three plates per donor, while CD8 naive took two and CD8 memory one. Study findings and constraints: Around 5% of naive CD4 clonotypes were shared across a handful of donors.

CD8 cells regarded as naive lacked CD45RO, were positively chosen for CCR7, and omitted terminally differentiated effector memory CD45RA+ cells. Germline CDR1 is SGHNT and CDR2 is YYREEE (reference sequence). CDR3 size: 12 residues. V lost 10 bases, J lost 7 bases, and 4 bases stayed unmatched. At deep level, the assay was performed. Libraries were prepared by immunoSEQ multiplex PCR; TCRdb keeps only in-frame clonotypes and omits some of them. The sample yields roughly 2.1 million clones, around 93% seen once. Sequencing was done on a sample of naive CD8+ T cells from PBMCs. The V call is TRBV5-4, the J call TRBJ2-1; 11 bases agree with TRBD1. The TCR was taken from a man between 18 and 29 years old in good health. Some clones in this sample may be carry-over from other donors' samples. The CDR3 spells CAWDRGRNEQFF. The CDR3 coding sequence is TGTGCCTGGGACAGGGGGAGGAATGAGCAGTTCTTC.